The rows below give T cell receptor beta chains drawn from one sample of a study of blood T cell repertoires in COVID-19. Sequencing was performed with immunoSEQ multiplex PCR; in TCRdb, only in-frame clones are kept and a portion is missing. Here the sample spans roughly 240,000 clones, approximately 85% being singletons. Sequenced sample: PBMCs or T cells enriched from blood (not recorded which). Receptor source: a woman aged 50 to 65 with acute COVID-19. CDR3s include the opening cysteine and the closing phenylalanine or tryptophan. The D gene is left open where the match is weak. Expanded clones get a size class; other rows say once, few or many, or leave the size out.

clone_size: many
v_call: TRBV5-5
d_call: -
j_call: TRBJ1-1
cdr3_aa: CASSIQGNTEAFF
cdr3_nt: TGTGCCAGCAGCATACAGGGTAACACTGAAGCTTTCTTT

clone_size: once
v_call: TRBV5-1
d_call: -
j_call: TRBJ1-1
cdr3_aa: CASSLAGMNTEAFF
cdr3_nt: TGCGCCAGCAGCTTGGCGGGAATGAACACTGAAGCTTTCTTT

clone_size: -
v_call: TRBV3-1/TRBV3-2
d_call: -
j_call: TRBJ2-3
cdr3_aa: CASSLHHPTRIGADTQYF
cdr3_nt: TGTGCCAGCAGCCTTCACCACCCCACTAGAATCGGTGCGGATACGCAGTATTTT

clone_size: -
v_call: TRBV9
d_call: TRBD1
j_call: TRBJ1-4
cdr3_aa: CASSAGTGGWGNEKLFF
cdr3_nt: TGTGCCAGCAGCGCAGGGACAGGGGGCTGGGGGAATGAAAAACTGTTTTTT

clone_size: -
v_call: TRBV24-1
d_call: -
j_call: TRBJ2-4
cdr3_aa: CATMIARSSNHPAKNIQYF
cdr3_nt: TGTGCCACCATGATTGCACGGTCTAGCAACCACCCAGCCAAAAACATTCAGTACTTC

clone_size: few
v_call: TRBV7-8
d_call: -
j_call: TRBJ2-3
cdr3_aa: CASSPNQGQRTDTQYF
cdr3_nt: TGTGCCAGCAGCCCGAACCAGGGCCAACGCACAGATACGCAGTATTTT

clone_size: -
v_call: TRBV9
d_call: -
j_call: TRBJ2-3
cdr3_aa: CASSALGGDGTDTQYF
cdr3_nt: TGTGCCAGCAGCGCCCTAGGCGGGGATGGGACAGATACGCAGTATTTT

clone_size: -
v_call: TRBV5-1
d_call: TRBD2
j_call: TRBJ2-3
cdr3_aa: CASSSLAGNGADTQYF
cdr3_nt: TGCGCCAGCAGCTCACTAGCGGGGAATGGGGCAGATACGCAGTATTTT

clone_size: -
v_call: TRBV6-2/TRBV6-3
d_call: TRBD1
j_call: TRBJ1-6
cdr3_aa: CASSSRQGSSYNSPLHF
cdr3_nt: TGTGCCAGCAGTTCCCGACAGGGAAGCTCCTATAATTCACCCCTCCACTTT

clone_size: -
v_call: TRBV11-1
d_call: -
j_call: TRBJ1-1
cdr3_aa: CASSLALPNTEAFF
cdr3_nt: TGTGCCAGCAGCTTAGCTCTCCCGAACACTGAAGCTTTCTTT

clone_size: -
v_call: TRBV19
d_call: -
j_call: TRBJ2-3
cdr3_aa: CAVGGTDTQYF
cdr3_nt: TGTGCCGTAGGAGGCACAGATACGCAGTATTTT

clone_size: -
v_call: TRBV7-2
d_call: TRBD1
j_call: TRBJ2-2
cdr3_aa: CASSSPPGQGWNTGELFF
cdr3_nt: TGTGCCAGCAGCAGCCCGCCGGGACAGGGTTGGAACACCGGGGAGCTGTTTTTT

clone_size: -
v_call: TRBV6-5
d_call: TRBD1
j_call: TRBJ1-5
cdr3_aa: CASSQGAQPQHF
cdr3_nt: TGTGCCAGCAGCCAGGGGGCTCAGCCCCAGCATTTT

clone_size: few
v_call: TRBV2
d_call: TRBD1
j_call: TRBJ1-5
cdr3_aa: CASSEHRTGRQPQHF
cdr3_nt: TGTGCCAGCAGTGAGCATAGGACAGGGAGACAGCCCCAGCATTTT

clone_size: few
v_call: TRBV7-2
d_call: TRBD1
j_call: TRBJ1-2
cdr3_aa: CASSLVGQERGGYTF
cdr3_nt: TGTGCCAGCAGCTTAGTGGGACAGGAGAGGGGTGGCTACACCTTC

clone_size: -
v_call: TRBV18
d_call: -
j_call: TRBJ1-1
cdr3_aa: CASSPSDRSNTEAFF
cdr3_nt: TGTGCCAGCTCACCCTCGGACAGAAGCAACACTGAAGCTTTCTTT

clone_size: -
v_call: TRBV18
d_call: TRBD1
j_call: TRBJ1-5
cdr3_aa: CASARDRASNQPQHF
cdr3_nt: TGTGCCAGCGCCCGAGACAGGGCCAGCAATCAGCCCCAGCATTTT